This T cell receptor beta chain was captured in a study of blood T cell repertoires in COVID-19. At the level of the study: PBMCs, B-cell-depleted T cells, or T cells were the source of the cDNA or gDNA that made up the material.

The CDR3 loop spans 14 amino acids. Losses at the gene ends were 5 bases for V and 7 bases for J; bases not matched to a gene: 10. The germline V gene has CDR1 SGHVS and CDR2 FNYEAQ. Seattle patients were enrolled while actively infected and followed longitudinally. Methods used by the authors: Scientists estimated how many nucleated cells there were by amplifying reference gene primers. TCRdb keeps only in-frame clones here, not all; method: immunoSEQ multiplex PCR. V, J and clone size reflect that table, while D and trimming were determined from the DNA. The sample lists 90,000 to 100,000 clones, roughly nine tenths seen once, with approximately 20% in the top ten.

This clonotype was obtained from a woman aged 55-69 years with COVID-19, enrolled during active disease. The sequenced material came from peripheral blood. The V call is TRBV7-6, the J call TRBJ2-5; 7 bases agree with TRBD1. CDR3 sequence: CASSMRDSLGTQYF. CDR3 DNA sequence: TGTGCCAGCAGCATGAGGGACAGTCTGGGGACCCAGTACTTC.